Shown below are 7 T cell receptor beta chains from a single sample sequenced in a study of cytomegalovirus exposure and HLA in healthy donors. PCR employed 60 Vbeta and 13 Jbeta primers. The repertoire was sequenced with immunoSEQ multiplex PCR; TCRdb's copy has only in-frame clones and lacks some. This table holds around 170,000 clones, over 80% found once. The specimen was PBMCs. These receptors were obtained from a woman between 18 and 29 years old in good health and CMV-seronegative.

The chain recombines TRBV5-4 with TRBJ2-3; 10 bases are a match to TRBD2. Germline lookup yields CDR1 SGHNT and CDR2 YYREEE (reference sequence). The V segment lost 2 bases and the J segment 4 bases; nucleotides outside the gene matches: 4. This CDR3 has 15 residues. Here the CDR3 DNA reads TGTGCCAGCAGCTTTCCAGCGGGGGGGTCAGATACGCAGTATTTT. As protein: CASSFPAGGSDTQYF.

This chain links TRBV5-1 with TRBJ1-2, with 8 bases aligning to TRBD1. CDR1 is SGHRS and CDR2 is YFSETQ in the germline V gene. CDR3 length: 14 amino acids. V was clipped by 4 bases and J by 5 bases; unmatched bases: 7. The CDR3 reads CASSPAGGLYGYTF. The CDR3 coding sequence is TGCGCCAGCAGCCCCGCAGGGGGCTTGTATGGCTACACCTTC.

This clone was seen once. The chain uses TRBV5-4 and TRBJ1-5, with D possibly matching TRBD1 (6 bases). V was trimmed by 0 bases and J by 0 bases, leaving 13 bases between them. The CDR3 spans 17 residues. Germline V gene sequence: CDR1 SGHNT, CDR2 YYREEE (reference sequence). The CDR3 bases are TGTGCCAGCAGCTTGGATGCGGGCAGGGGTAGCAATCAGCCCCAGCATTTT. Residues: CASSLDAGRGSNQPQHF.

This rearrangement joins TRBV15 to TRBJ1-1; D remains unclear. Per the germline V gene, CDR1 is LNHNV and CDR2 is YYDKDF (reference sequence). With 1 base removed from V and 1 base from J, the gap between germline ends came to 4 bases. This CDR3 comprises 13 residues. CDR3 sequence reads: CATSRVKNTEAFF. The CDR3 DNA sequence: TGTGCCACCAGCAGAGTTAAGAACACTGAAGCTTTCTTT.

The gene calls are TRBV5-8 and TRBJ2-3; 9 nucleotides agree with TRBD2. CDR1 is SGHTS and CDR2 is YDEGEE in the germline V gene. Germline trimming cut 3 bases from V and 6 bases from J; bases unmatched to any gene: 8. The CDR3 consists of 15 residues. CDR3 nucleotides: TGTGCCAGCAGCTCGGGGACTAGCAGGGGGGATACGCAGTATTTT. Translating gives CASSSGTSRGDTQYF. The full variable domain, in which reference TRBV5-8 and TRBJ2-3 provide the parts outside the CDR3, is EAGVTQSPTHLIKTRGQQATLRCSPISGHTSVYWYQQALGLGLQFLLWYDEGEERNRGNFPPRFSGRQFPNYSSELNVNALELEDSALYLCASSSGTSRGDTQYFGPGTRLTVL.

The rearrangement joins TRBV5-6 to TRBJ1-5; 8 positions agree with TRBD1. The V and J ends lost 0 bases and 5 bases, in that order; junction bases with no gene match: 7. Germline CDR1 SGHDT, CDR2 YYEEEE. The CDR3 spans 16 residues. This CDR3 reads CASSLGTGLRHQPQHF. CDR3 bases: TGTGCCAGCAGCTTGGGGACAGGGTTAAGACATCAGCCCCAGCATTTT.

The CDR3 DNA is TGTGCCAGCAGCGTCGGCGGCAGCTCAACTAATGAAAAACTGTTTTTT. Its protein is CASSVGGSSTNEKLFF. The V gene is TRBV9, the J gene TRBJ1-4; no clear D gene. Looked up from germline, CDR1 is SGDLS and CDR2 is YYNGEE. V shed 2 bases and J shed 0 bases, with 11 bases lying between them. The CDR3 length is 16 residues.